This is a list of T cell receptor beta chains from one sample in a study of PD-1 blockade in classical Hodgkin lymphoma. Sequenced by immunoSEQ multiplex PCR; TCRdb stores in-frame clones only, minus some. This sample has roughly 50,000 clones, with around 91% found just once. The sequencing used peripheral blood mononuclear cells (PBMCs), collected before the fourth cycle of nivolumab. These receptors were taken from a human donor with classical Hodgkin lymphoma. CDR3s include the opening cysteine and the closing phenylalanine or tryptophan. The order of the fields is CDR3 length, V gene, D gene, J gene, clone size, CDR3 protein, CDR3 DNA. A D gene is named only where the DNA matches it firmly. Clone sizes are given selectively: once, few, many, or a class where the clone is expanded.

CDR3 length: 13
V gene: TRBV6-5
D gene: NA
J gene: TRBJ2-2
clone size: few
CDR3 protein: CASSYGVAGELFF
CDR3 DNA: TGTGCCAGCAGTTACGGGGTGGCCGGGGAGCTGTTTTTT

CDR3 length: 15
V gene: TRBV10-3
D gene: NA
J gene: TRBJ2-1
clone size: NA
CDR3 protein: CAISEGHYTYNEQFF
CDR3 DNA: TGTGCCATCAGTGAGGGACACTACACCTACAATGAGCAGTTCTTC

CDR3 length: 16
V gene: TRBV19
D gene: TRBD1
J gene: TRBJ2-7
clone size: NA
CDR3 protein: CASSIIGDSYSYEQYF
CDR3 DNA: TGTGCCAGTAGTATAATAGGGGACAGCTATTCCTACGAGCAGTACTTC

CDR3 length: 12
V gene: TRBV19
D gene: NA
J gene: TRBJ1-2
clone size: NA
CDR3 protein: CASRTANYGYTF
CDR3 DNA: TGTGCCAGTAGAACAGCTAACTATGGCTACACCTTC

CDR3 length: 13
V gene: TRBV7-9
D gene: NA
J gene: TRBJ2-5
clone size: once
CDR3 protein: CASSLVLIETQYF
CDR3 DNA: TGTGCCAGCAGCTTAGTTCTCATAGAGACCCAGTACTTC

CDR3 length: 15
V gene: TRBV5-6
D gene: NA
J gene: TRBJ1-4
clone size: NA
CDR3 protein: CASSLNSQFIEKLFF
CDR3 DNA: TGTGCCAGCAGCTTGAACTCACAGTTTATAGAAAAACTGTTTTTT

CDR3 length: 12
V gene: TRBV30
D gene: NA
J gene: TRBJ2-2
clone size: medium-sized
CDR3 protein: CAWTSGAGELFF
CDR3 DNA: TGTGCCTGGACATCAGGGGCCGGGGAGCTGTTTTTT

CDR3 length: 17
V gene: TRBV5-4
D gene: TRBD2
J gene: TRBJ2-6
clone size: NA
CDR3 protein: CASTRGLAGAGANVLTF
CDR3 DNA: TGTGCCAGCACCAGAGGACTAGCGGGAGCTGGGGCCAACGTCCTGACTTTC

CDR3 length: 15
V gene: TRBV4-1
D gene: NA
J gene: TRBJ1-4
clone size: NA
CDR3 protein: CASSQPPGQVTLLFF
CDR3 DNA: TGCGCCAGCAGCCAACCACCGGGACAAGTGACTTTACTGTTTTTT

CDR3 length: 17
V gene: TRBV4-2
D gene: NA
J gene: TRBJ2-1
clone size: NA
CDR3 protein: CASSQDLAGSSYNEQFF
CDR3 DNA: TGTGCCAGCAGCCAAGATCTGGCAGGGAGCTCCTACAATGAGCAGTTCTTC

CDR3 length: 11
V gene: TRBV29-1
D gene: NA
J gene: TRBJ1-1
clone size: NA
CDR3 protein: CSSGPNTEAFF
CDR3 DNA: TGCAGCTCGGGACCGAACACTGAAGCTTTCTTT

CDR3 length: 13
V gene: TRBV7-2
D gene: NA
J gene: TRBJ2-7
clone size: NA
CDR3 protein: CASSLAAAYEQYF
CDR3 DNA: TGTGCCAGCAGCTTAGCGGCTGCCTACGAGCAGTACTTC

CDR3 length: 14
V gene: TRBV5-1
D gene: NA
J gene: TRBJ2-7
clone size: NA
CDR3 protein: CASSLVSDSYEQYF
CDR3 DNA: TGCGCCAGCAGCTTGGTTAGCGACTCCTACGAGCAGTACTTC

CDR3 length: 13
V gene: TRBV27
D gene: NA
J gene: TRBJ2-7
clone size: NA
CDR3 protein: CASGYRSTYEQYF
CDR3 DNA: TGTGCCAGCGGATACAGAAGCACCTACGAGCAGTACTTC

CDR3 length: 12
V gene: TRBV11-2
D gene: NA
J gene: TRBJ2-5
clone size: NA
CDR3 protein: CASSFGLSAQYF
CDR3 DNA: TGTGCCAGCAGCTTTGGCCTGTCGGCCCAGTACTTC

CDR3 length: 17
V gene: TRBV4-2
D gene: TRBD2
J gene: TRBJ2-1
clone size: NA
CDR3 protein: CASSQDRAGGPYNEQFF
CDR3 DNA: TGTGCCAGCAGCCAAGATCGTGCGGGAGGGCCTTACAATGAGCAGTTCTTC

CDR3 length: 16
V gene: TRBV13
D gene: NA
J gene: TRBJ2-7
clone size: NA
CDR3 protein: CASSLGLAAGIYEQYF
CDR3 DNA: TGTGCCAGCAGCTTAGGCCTCGCCGCAGGGATATACGAGCAGTACTTC

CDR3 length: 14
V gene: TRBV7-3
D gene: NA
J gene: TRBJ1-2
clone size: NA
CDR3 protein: CATGGYRTNYGYTF
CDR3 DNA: TGTGCCACCGGAGGGTACAGAACTAACTATGGCTACACCTTC

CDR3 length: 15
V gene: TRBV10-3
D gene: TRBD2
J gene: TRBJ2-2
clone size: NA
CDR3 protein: CAISDSGLATGELFF
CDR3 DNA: TGTGCCATCAGTGATTCCGGACTAGCCACCGGGGAGCTGTTTTTT

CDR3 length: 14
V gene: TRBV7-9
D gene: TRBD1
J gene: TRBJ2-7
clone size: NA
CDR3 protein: CASSPTGGGYEQYF
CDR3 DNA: TGTGCCAGCAGCCCGACAGGGGGGGGGTACGAGCAGTACTTC